These 2 T cell receptor beta chains came from one sample sequenced in a study of CD8+ T cells in alopecia areata. Once RNA had been extracted, it was reverse transcribed into cDNA to act as the sequencing template. Repertoires were generated with immunoSEQ multiplex PCR, while TCRdb's copy carries only in-frame clones and drops some. In the table there are roughly 120,000 clones, around two fifths of which are singletons. The specimen sequenced was CD4+ T cells sorted from blood. Source of these receptors: a human donor with alopecia areata.

The chain employs TRBV9 and TRBJ2-5; TRBD2 aligns across 7 bases. Germline-derived CDR1 and CDR2 are SGDLS and YYNGEE. Trimming took 0 bases from V and 5 from J; bases not matched to a gene: 1. This CDR3 is 13 amino acids long. The CDR3 DNA reads as TGTGCCAGCAGCGTAGTGGGAGGGGAGACCCAGTACTTC. Translated: CASSVVGGETQYF.

The chain recombines TRBV19 with TRBJ2-1, with 13 bases that match TRBD2. Losses at the gene ends were 5 bases for V and 2 bases for J; bases not matched to a gene: 9. CDR1 is LNHDA and CDR2 is SQIVND in the germline V gene (reference sequence). The CDR3 is 18 residues long. The CDR3 region has the DNA TGTGCCAGTAGTCTCTGGACTAGCGGGGGCCCTGCCTACAATGAGCAGTTCTTC. It encodes CASSLWTSGGPAYNEQFF.